The 29 T cell receptor beta chains reported below all come from one sample, sequenced in a study of neoadjuvant anti-PD-1 for oral cavity cancer. Time point here: after neoadjuvant nivolumab, at surgical resection. The table came from immunoSEQ multiplex PCR; TCRdb's copy has only in-frame clones and leaves some out. The sample has more than 13,000 clones; 73% are singletons. The starting material was PBMCs, obtained after nivolumab (anti-PD-1) treatment. All receptors derive from a person aged 35-79 years with oral cavity squamous cell carcinoma.

J is TRBJ2-7 and V is TRBV19; 7 nucleotides line up with TRBD1. Looked up from germline, CDR1 is LNHDA and CDR2 is SQIVND (reference sequence). V was pared by 4 bases and J by 6 bases, with 9 bases of the junction left unmatched. The CDR3 totals 14 residues. CDR3 sequence reads: CASSKRQGDFEQYF. For the CDR3, the DNA is TGTGCCAGTAGTAAACGACAGGGAGATTTCGAGCAGTACTTC. Together with reference TRBV19 and TRBJ2-7, the CDR3 gives the full variable domain: DGGITQSPKYLFRKEGQNVTLSCEQNLNHDAMYWYRQDPGQGLRLIYYSQIVNDFQKGDIAEGYSVSREKKESFPLTVTSAQKNPTAFYLCASSKRQGDFEQYFGPGTRLTVT.

Here the CDR3 DNA reads TGTGCCAGCAGCTTGCGGGGGGGGGCAGATACGCAGTATTTT. Its translation: CASSLRGGADTQYF. This chain uses TRBV5-4 with TRBJ2-3; 8 bases map to TRBD2. CDR3 length equals 14 residues. Trimming at V came to 1 base and at J to 4 bases, leaving 2 bases not matched to a gene. Germline values: CDR1 SGHNT, CDR2 YYREEE (reference sequence).

The CDR3 DNA sequence: TGTGCCAGCTCACCACCACCCCCCCGACAGGGGGTCGAGCAGTACTTC. This sequence encodes CASSPPPPRQGVEQYF. The chain links TRBV18 to TRBJ2-7; 9 nucleotides line up with TRBD1. Trimming removed 0 bases from V and 6 bases from J; junction bases left unmatched: 9. The CDR3 is made up of 16 amino acids. Germline V gives CDR1 KGHSH, CDR2 LQKENI.

This clone was observed a single time. This chain uses TRBV19 with TRBJ1-2; 8 nucleotides line up with TRBD1. Germline trimming cut 3 bases from V and 4 bases from J; bases unmatched to any gene: 1. This CDR3 contains 13 residues. Germline CDR1 and CDR2: LNHDA and SQIVND (reference sequence). The CDR3 DNA reads as TGTGCCAGTAGTATGGGACAGGCCTATGGCTACACCTTC. Amino acids: CASSMGQAYGYTF.

The rearrangement joins TRBV6-1 to TRBJ1-5; D perhaps matches TRBD1 (6 bases). Trimming shortened V by 4 bases and J by 4 bases, and 11 bases separated the two germline ends. The germline CDR1 and CDR2 sequences are MNHNS and SASEGT. The CDR3 runs to 14 residues. CDR3 in amino acids: CASSAQGTNQPQHF. The CDR3 DNA is TGTGCCAGCAGTGCCCAGGGGACTAATCAGCCCCAGCATTTT.

The chain combines TRBV10-3 with TRBJ2-5; no definite D call. Germline CDR1 ENHRY, CDR2 SYGVKD. The CDR3 totals 11 residues. Between the trimmed V and J ends, which lost 10 bases and 4 bases, there was a span of 10 bases. CDR3 loop: CATGPTETQYF. As DNA, the CDR3 is TGTGCCACCGGTCCCACAGAGACCCAGTACTTC.

This clone has only a few counts. The chain employs TRBV27 and TRBJ2-5; D may match TRBD1 or TRBD2 (5 bases each). The CDR3 sequence is 13 residues long. The V end was cut by 10 bases, the J end by 5 bases, with 17 bases between. Germline CDR1 reads MNHEY; CDR2 reads SMNVEV (reference sequence). CDR3: CATSGTDGETQYF. CDR3 DNA sequence: TGTGCCACCTCAGGGACGGATGGGGAGACCCAGTACTTC.

The V gene is TRBV5-4, the J gene TRBJ2-4; D possibly uses TRBD1 or TRBD2 (6 bases each). CDR1 is SGHNT and CDR2 is YYREEE in the germline V gene (reference sequence). The CDR3 consists of 16 residues. Trimming pared 3 bases from V and 5 bases from J, leaving 18 bases between. The CDR3 loop reads CASSSLSGEVENIQYF. CDR3 bases: TGTGCCAGCAGCTCCCTCTCAGGGGAGGTCGAAAACATTCAGTACTTC.

The chain recombines TRBV5-1 with TRBJ1-1, with no clear D. This CDR3 has 15 residues. Between the trimmed V and J ends, which lost 4 bases and 0 bases, there was a span of 13 bases. Germline V lookup: CDR1 SGHRS, CDR2 YFSETQ. CDR3 protein: CASSPLGRMNTEAFF. The CDR3 nucleotides are TGCGCCAGCAGCCCGCTAGGGCGGATGAACACTGAAGCTTTCTTT.

The chain combines TRBV10-3 with TRBJ1-1; 7 positions agree with TRBD1. Germline trimming cut 3 bases from V and 0 bases from J; bases unmatched to any gene: 4. Germline CDR1 ENHRY, CDR2 SYGVKD. The CDR3 covers 15 residues. The CDR3 spells CAISDRTGMNTEAFF. The CDR3 DNA follows: TGTGCCATCAGTGACCGGACAGGCATGAACACTGAAGCTTTCTTT.

In DNA, the CDR3 is TGTGCCAGCAGCTCCCTTAGCGGGAGTTATGAGACCCAGTACTTC. As protein: CASSSLSGSYETQYF. V gene TRBV7-2 combines with J gene TRBJ2-5; TRBD2 matches at 9 bases. V lost 4 bases, J lost 5 bases, and 8 bases stayed unmatched. The germline CDR1 and CDR2 sequences are SGHTA and FQGNSA. The length of the CDR3 is 15 residues.

V gene TRBV5-1 combines with J gene TRBJ1-3; TRBD1 might be the D (5 bases). The CDR3 runs 16 residues. Per germline, CDR1 SGHRS and CDR2 YFSETQ. Trimming removed 6 bases from V and 1 base from J, with 17 bases in between. CDR3 DNA: TGCGCCAGCAAGGTCTCCATGACAGATTCTGGAAACACCATATATTTT. Translation: CASKVSMTDSGNTIYF. The whole variable domain, filled in from reference TRBV5-1 and TRBJ1-3, reads KAGVTQTPRYLIKTRGQQVTLSCSPISGHRSVSWYQQTPGQGLQFLFEYFSETQRNKGNFPGRFSGRQFSNSRSEMNVSTLELGDSALYLCASKVSMTDSGNTIYFGEGSWLTVV.

This rearrangement joins TRBV9 to TRBJ1-2; possibly TRBD1 for D (5 bases). From germline, CDR1 is SGDLS and CDR2 YYNGEE. V was shortened by 3 bases and J by 1 base, with 16 bases between the two germline ends. The CDR3 contains 16 residues. CDR3 loop: CASSASGTNDNYGYTF. CDR3 nucleotides: TGTGCCAGCAGCGCCTCCGGGACGAATGATAACTATGGCTACACCTTC.

This sequence joins TRBV5-1 and TRBJ2-1; TRBD1 matches 11 bases. The CDR3 has 15 amino acids. Germline CDR1 SGHRS, CDR2 YFSETQ. V was clipped by 4 bases and J by 3 bases; unmatched bases: 3. CDR3 sequence reads: CASSAGTGGYNEQFF. As DNA, the CDR3 is TGCGCCAGCAGCGCCGGGACAGGGGGCTACAATGAGCAGTTCTTC. Full variable domain (remainder filled in from reference TRBV5-1 and TRBJ2-1): KAGVTQTPRYLIKTRGQQVTLSCSPISGHRSVSWYQQTPGQGLQFLFEYFSETQRNKGNFPGRFSGRQFSNSRSEMNVSTLELGDSALYLCASSAGTGGYNEQFFGPGTRLTVL.

V gene TRBV15 combines with J gene TRBJ1-2; possibly TRBD1 for D (5 bases). Trimming took 1 base from V and 4 from J, leaving 13 bases between them. The V gene's germline CDR1 is LNHNV and CDR2 YYDKDF (reference sequence). This CDR3 contains 15 residues. The CDR3 reads CATSRGGTGRYGYTF. The CDR3 DNA reads as TGTGCCACCAGCAGAGGAGGTACAGGACGCTATGGCTACACCTTC. Looking up the rest from reference TRBV15 and TRBJ1-2 gives the full variable domain: DAMVIQNPRYQVTQFGKPVTLSCSQTLNHNVMYWYQQKSSQAPKLLFHYYDKDFNNEADTPDNFQSRRPNTSFCFLDIRSPGLGDTAMYLCATSRGGTGRYGYTFGSGTRLTVV.

The chain employs TRBV20-1 and TRBJ2-3; D gene unclear. V was shortened by 6 bases and J by 5 bases, with 9 bases between the two germline ends. The germline V gene has CDR1 DFQATT and CDR2 SNEGSKA (reference sequence). The CDR3 extends over 11 amino acids. The DNA of the CDR3 is TGCAGTGCACAGAAGGTAGATACGCAGTATTTT. Protein: CSAQKVDTQYF.

The gene calls are TRBV10-3 and TRBJ2-1; 9 bases fit TRBD1. Germline loops: CDR1 ENHRY, CDR2 SYGVKD. The CDR3 has 15 residues. V gave up 0 bases and J gave up 7 bases; unmatched junction bases: 4. The chain's CDR3 is CAISESRDRVNEQFF. CDR3 DNA: TGTGCCATCAGTGAGTCGCGGGACAGGGTGAATGAGCAGTTCTTC.

The chain is built from TRBV9 and TRBJ2-1; TRBD2 matches 11 bases. The J segment lost 5 bases and the V segment lost 0 bases, leaving 4 bases of the junction unmatched. This CDR3 is 16 amino acids long. From germline, CDR1 is SGDLS and CDR2 YYNGEE. The CDR3 DNA reads TGTGCCAGCAGCGTAGGGGGGACTAGCGGCGACAATGAGCAGTTCTTC. Protein: CASSVGGTSGDNEQFF.

The chain recombines TRBV30 with TRBJ2-3, with 7 bases fitting TRBD2. This CDR3 region has 13 residues. CDR1 is GTSNPN, CDR2 SVGIG, per germline (reference sequence). The J segment lost 4 bases and the V segment lost 3 bases, leaving 4 bases of the junction unmatched. CDR3 in DNA: TGTGCCTGGAGCTGGGGGGGGGCAGATACGCAGTATTTT. Amino acid sequence: CAWSWGGADTQYF.

The chain has TRBV2 and TRBJ1-1; D is ambiguous. Trimming shortened V by 7 bases and J by 5 bases, and 17 bases separated the two germline ends. CDR1 and CDR2 from the germline V gene are SNHLY and FYNNEI. The CDR3 runs 14 residues. The chain's CDR3 is CASMPNWETTEAFF. In nucleotides, the CDR3 is TGTGCCAGCATGCCAAACTGGGAGACAACTGAAGCTTTCTTT.

The rearrangement joins TRBV4-2 to TRBJ2-6, with TRBD2 as a possible D gene (6 bases). This CDR3 is 16 amino acids long. V was trimmed by 5 bases and J by 2 bases, leaving 13 bases between them. The germline CDR1 and CDR2 sequences are LGHNA and YNFKEQ. The CDR3 DNA reads TGTGCCAGCAGCAACCGGGACTCTCCTGGGGCCAACGTCCTGACTTTC. It codes for CASSNRDSPGANVLTF.

V gene TRBV5-1 combines with J gene TRBJ1-4; 9 bases fit TRBD1. The CDR3 runs to 14 residues. The ends lost 2 bases at V and 8 bases at J; junction bases unmatched: 4. Germline assignment: CDR1 SGHRS and CDR2 YFSETQ. The DNA for the CDR3 is TGCGCCAGCAGCTTCGGACAGGGGAACGAAAAACTGTTTTTT. Protein sequence: CASSFGQGNEKLFF.

This chain connects TRBV11-3 to TRBJ2-1, with TRBD2 identical over 10 bases. The CDR3 is made up of 16 amino acids. Germline CDR1 and CDR2: SGHNT and YENEEA. J was trimmed by 8 bases and V by 4 bases; bases with no gene match: 11. CDR3 nucleotide sequence: TGTGCCAGCAGCTCCCGGACTAGCGGAGGGACCCATGAGCAGTTCTTC. It codes for CASSSRTSGGTHEQFF.

The rearrangement joins TRBV27 to TRBJ1-4; 9 nucleotides match TRBD1. The CDR3 is made up of 12 amino acids. Germline loops: CDR1 MNHEY, CDR2 SMNVEV (reference sequence). The CDR3 region has the DNA TGTGTTTCGGGGGACAGGGCTGAAAAACTGTTTTTT. It encodes CVSGDRAEKLFF.

This clone was found once. V usage is TRBV5-1 and J usage is TRBJ2-3, with 8 bases identical to TRBD1. V lost 1 base to trimming and J lost 13 bases; unmatched junction nucleotides: 8. This CDR3 is 13 amino acids long. From germline, CDR1 is SGHRS and CDR2 YFSETQ. CDR3 nucleotides: TGCGCCAGCAGCTTGATGGGACAGGAAAGAGAGTATTTT. Its protein product is CASSLMGQEREYF.

The J gene is TRBJ1-5, the V gene TRBV7-9, with 10 bases that match TRBD1. This CDR3 contains 16 residues. Germline assignment: CDR1 SEHNR and CDR2 FQNEAQ (reference sequence). V lost 5 bases, J lost 1 base, and 5 bases stayed unmatched. DNA of the CDR3: TGTGCCAGCAGCCCGGGGACAGGGGAAAGCAATCAGCCCCAGCATTTT. Encoded protein: CASSPGTGESNQPQHF.

CDR3 region: CASSYSERVKGYTF. CDR3 DNA: TGTGCCAGCAGTTACTCGGAGAGGGTTAAAGGCTACACCTTC. V and J are TRBV6-5 and TRBJ1-2, with unresolved D. CDR3 size: 14 residues. Germline CDR1 MNHEY, CDR2 SVGAGI. V lost 0 bases to trimming and J lost 8 bases, with 13 bases between them.

The V call is TRBV27, the J call TRBJ1-2; 9 nucleotides agree with TRBD1. V shed 6 bases, J shed 7 bases, and the junction held 6 bases outside the gene matches. This CDR3 has 13 residues. CDR1 is MNHEY, CDR2 SMNVEV, per germline (reference sequence). The DNA of the CDR3 is TGTGCCAGCAGGGGACAGGGAAGTGCTGGCTACACCTTC. This codes for CASRGQGSAGYTF.

The chain uses TRBV30 and TRBJ2-5; D ambiguous. Trimming took 2 bases from V and 4 from J, leaving 8 bases between them. Per germline, CDR1 GTSNPN and CDR2 SVGIG (reference sequence). The CDR3 totals 12 residues. The CDR3 sequence is CAWSLRGETQYF. CDR3 bases: TGTGCCTGGAGTCTGCGTGGAGAGACCCAGTACTTC. Supplemented by reference TRBV30 and TRBJ2-5, the full variable domain reads SQTIHQWPATLVQPVGSPLSLECTVEGTSNPNLYWYRQAAGRGLQLLFYSVGIGQISSEVPQNLSASRPQDRQFILSSKKLLLSDSGFYLCAWSLRGETQYFGPGTRLLVL.